One T cell receptor beta chain is described in this entry. Its antigen is unidentified. The sample belongs to a study of T cells after yellow fever vaccination. Findings of the study overall: Peaking on day 5 versus 15, the secondary response was faster but weaker. Re-detected after boosting: most primary clones, about 96% of CD4 and roughly 90% of CD8.

V lost 4 bases and J 2 bases, leaving 13 bases between the germline ends. This CDR3 has 16 residues. Germline CDR1 SGHRS, CDR2 YFSETQ. A single record per CDR3 protein comes from TCRdb applying MiXCR to the 5' RACE reads. In the table there are about 140,000 distinct CDR3 sequences, about 7% of which are singletons. This chain joins TRBV5-1 and TRBJ2-6; perhaps TRBD1 as D (6 bases). Sequencing was performed on CD4+ T cells sorted from PBMCs, taken 10 days after the yellow fever booster vaccination. The TCR originated in a man aged 25-45 years who received the YFV17D yellow fever vaccine. CDR3 sequence reads: CASSDAGDPGANVLTF. In nucleotides, the CDR3 is TGCGCCAGCAGCGATGCAGGGGATCCTGGGGCCAACGTCCTGACTTTC.